Described below is a single T cell receptor beta chain sequence and its context. Its antigen is unknown. Being one base from a much bigger clone, this may be a read error. TCRdb reanalysed the multiplex PCR reads using MiXCR and keeps one entry per CDR3 protein. The sample records roughly 86,000 distinct CDR3 sequences, roughly a fifth being singletons. This record comes from a study of breast tumors, draining lymph nodes, adjacent tissues. Samples came from axillary lymph nodes draining the breast cancer. The CDR3 extends over 15 amino acids. Germline CDR1 and CDR2: SGHKS and YYEKEE (reference sequence). Whole-study results and caveats: Tumor TCR diversity was below lymph nodes but above nontumor tissue. Compared with basal-like, luminal-like tumors shared significantly more repertoire with nontumor tissue. Data only fit, rather than demonstrated, lymph node origin of most tumor T cells. Most tumor T cells seemingly derive from lymph node, then expand in tumor.

The sequence derives from a female donor with breast cancer. Some clones in this sample may be carry-over from other donors' samples. Sequencing was done on a sample of axillary lymph node tissue. The chain carries TRBV5-5 and TRBJ1-3, with D unresolved. CDR3 region: CVSSREGISGNTIYF. The CDR3 nucleotides read TGTGTCAGCAGCCGTGAGGGAATCTCTGGAAACACCATATATTTT.